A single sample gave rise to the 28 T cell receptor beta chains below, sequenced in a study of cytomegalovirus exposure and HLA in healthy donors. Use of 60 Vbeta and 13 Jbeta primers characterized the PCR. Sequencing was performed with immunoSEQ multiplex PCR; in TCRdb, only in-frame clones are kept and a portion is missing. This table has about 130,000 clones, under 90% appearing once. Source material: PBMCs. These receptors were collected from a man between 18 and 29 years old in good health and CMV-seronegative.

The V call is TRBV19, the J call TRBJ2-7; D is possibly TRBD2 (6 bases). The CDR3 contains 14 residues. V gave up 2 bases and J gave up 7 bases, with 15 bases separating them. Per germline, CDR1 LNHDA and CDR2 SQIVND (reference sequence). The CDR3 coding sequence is TGTGCCAGTAGTATAATACTGGCCGGAGGGGAGCAGTACTTC. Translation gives CASSIILAGGEQYF.

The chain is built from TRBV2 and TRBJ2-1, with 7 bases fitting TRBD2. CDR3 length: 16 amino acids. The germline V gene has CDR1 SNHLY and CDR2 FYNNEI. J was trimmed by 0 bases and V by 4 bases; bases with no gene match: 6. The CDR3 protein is CASSVGGGSSYNEQFF. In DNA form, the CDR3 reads TGTGCCAGCAGTGTGGGCGGGGGAAGCTCCTACAATGAGCAGTTCTTC.

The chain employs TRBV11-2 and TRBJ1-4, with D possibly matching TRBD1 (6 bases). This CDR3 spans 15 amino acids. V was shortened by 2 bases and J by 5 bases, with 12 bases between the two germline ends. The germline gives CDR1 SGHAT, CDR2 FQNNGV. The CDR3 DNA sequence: TGTGCCAGCAGCTTATATCCAGGGGAGAATGAAAAACTGTTTTTT. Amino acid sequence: CASSLYPGENEKLFF.

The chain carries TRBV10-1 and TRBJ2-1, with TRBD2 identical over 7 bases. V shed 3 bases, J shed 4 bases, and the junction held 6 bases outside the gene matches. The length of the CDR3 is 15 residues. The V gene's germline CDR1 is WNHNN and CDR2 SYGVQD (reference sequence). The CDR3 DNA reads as TGCGCCAGCAGTGATCTCAGCGGGACTTACAATGAGCAGTTCTTC. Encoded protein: CASSDLSGTYNEQFF.

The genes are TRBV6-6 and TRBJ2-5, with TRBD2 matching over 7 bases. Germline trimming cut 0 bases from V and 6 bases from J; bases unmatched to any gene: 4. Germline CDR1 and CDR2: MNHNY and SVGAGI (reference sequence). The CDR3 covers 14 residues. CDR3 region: CASSYSTSKKTQYF. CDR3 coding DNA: TGTGCCAGCAGTTACTCGACTAGCAAAAAGACCCAGTACTTC.

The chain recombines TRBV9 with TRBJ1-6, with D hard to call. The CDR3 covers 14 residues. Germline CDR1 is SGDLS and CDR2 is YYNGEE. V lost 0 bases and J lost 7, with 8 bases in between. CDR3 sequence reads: CASSVVGENSPLHF. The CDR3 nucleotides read TGTGCCAGCAGCGTAGTCGGGGAAAATTCACCCCTCCACTTT.

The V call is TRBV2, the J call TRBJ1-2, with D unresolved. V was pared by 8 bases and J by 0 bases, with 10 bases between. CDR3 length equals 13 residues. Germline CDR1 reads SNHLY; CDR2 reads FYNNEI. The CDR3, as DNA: TGTGCCAGCCCCGTAGAGGCTAACTATGGCTACACCTTC. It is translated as CASPVEANYGYTF.

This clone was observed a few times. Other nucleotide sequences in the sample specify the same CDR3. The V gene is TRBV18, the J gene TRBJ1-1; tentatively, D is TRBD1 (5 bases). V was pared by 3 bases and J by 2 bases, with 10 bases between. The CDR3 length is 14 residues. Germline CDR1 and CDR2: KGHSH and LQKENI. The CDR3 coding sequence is TGTGCCAGCTCACCTCAGGGTGGTAACACTGAAGCTTTCTTT. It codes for CASSPQGGNTEAFF. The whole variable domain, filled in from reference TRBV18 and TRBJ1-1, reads NAGVMQNPRHLVRRRGQEARLRCSPMKGHSHVYWYRQLPEEGLKFMVYLQKENIIDESGMPKERFSAEFPKEGPSILRIQQVVRGDSAAYFCASSPQGGNTEAFFGQGTRLTVV.

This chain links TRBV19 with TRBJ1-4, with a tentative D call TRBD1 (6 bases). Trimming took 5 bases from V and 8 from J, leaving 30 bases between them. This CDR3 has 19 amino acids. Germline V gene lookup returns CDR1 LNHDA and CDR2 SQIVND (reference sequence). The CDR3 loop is CASSRRHPDKQGGREKLFF. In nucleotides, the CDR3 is TGTGCCAGTAGTCGCCGACACCCCGACAAGCAAGGGGGACGGGAAAAACTGTTTTTT.

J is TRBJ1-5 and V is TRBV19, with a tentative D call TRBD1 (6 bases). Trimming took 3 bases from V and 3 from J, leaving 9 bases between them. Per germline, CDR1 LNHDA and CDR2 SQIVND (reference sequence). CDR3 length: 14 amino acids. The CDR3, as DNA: TGTGCCAGTAGTATCGGACAGCTCAATCAGCCCCAGCATTTT. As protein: CASSIGQLNQPQHF.

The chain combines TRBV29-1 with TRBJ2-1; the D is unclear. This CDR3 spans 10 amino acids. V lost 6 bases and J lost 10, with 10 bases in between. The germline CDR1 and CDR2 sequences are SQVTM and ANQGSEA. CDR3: CSVLVGEQFF. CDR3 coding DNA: TGCAGCGTGCTGGTGGGCGAGCAGTTCTTC.

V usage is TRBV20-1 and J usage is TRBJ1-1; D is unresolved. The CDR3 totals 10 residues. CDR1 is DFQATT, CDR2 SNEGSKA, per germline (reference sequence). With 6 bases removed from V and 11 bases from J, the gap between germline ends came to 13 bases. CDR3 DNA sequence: TGCAGTGCCCGAGATGAGGTGGCTTTCTTT. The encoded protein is CSARDEVAFF.

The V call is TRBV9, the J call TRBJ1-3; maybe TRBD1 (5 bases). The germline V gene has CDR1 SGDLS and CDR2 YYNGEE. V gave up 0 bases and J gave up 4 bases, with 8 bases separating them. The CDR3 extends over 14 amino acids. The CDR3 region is CASSVGGEGNTIYF. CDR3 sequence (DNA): TGTGCCAGCAGCGTAGGGGGGGAAGGAAACACCATATATTTT.

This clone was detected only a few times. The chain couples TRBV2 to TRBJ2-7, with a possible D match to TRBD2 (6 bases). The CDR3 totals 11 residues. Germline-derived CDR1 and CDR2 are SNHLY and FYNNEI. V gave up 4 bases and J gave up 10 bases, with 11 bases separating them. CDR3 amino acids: CASSGGLPQYF. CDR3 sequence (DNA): TGTGCCAGCAGTGGGGGACTCCCACAGTACTTC. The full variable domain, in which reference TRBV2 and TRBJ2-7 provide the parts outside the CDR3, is EPEVTQTPSHQVTQMGQEVILRCVPISNHLYFYWYRQILGQKVEFLVSFYNNEISEKSEIFDDQFSVERPDGSNFTLKIRSTKLEDSAMYFCASSGGLPQYFGPGTRLTVT.

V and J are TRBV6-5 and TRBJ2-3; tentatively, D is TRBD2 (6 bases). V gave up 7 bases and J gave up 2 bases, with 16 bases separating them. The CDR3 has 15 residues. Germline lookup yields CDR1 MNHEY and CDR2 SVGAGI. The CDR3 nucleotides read TGTGCCAGCATTACGGGACTGGCGGCCACAGATACGCAGTATTTT. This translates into CASITGLAATDTQYF.

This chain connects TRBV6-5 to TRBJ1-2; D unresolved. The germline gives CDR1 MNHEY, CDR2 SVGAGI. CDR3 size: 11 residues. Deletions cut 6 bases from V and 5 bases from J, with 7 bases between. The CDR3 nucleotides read TGTGCCAGCAGGAGCGGGTATGGCTACACCTTC. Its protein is CASRSGYGYTF.

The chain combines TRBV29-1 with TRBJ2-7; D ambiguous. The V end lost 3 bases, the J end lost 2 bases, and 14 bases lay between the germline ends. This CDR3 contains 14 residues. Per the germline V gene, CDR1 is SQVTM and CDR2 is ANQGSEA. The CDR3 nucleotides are TGCAGCGTTGATCAGGCGCATCGCCCCTACGAGCAGTACTTC. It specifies CSVDQAHRPYEQYF.

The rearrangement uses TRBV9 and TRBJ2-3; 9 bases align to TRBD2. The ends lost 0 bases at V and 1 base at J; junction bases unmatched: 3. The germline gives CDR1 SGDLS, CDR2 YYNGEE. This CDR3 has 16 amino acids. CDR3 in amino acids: CASSVVASGGTDTQYF. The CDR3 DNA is TGTGCCAGCAGCGTAGTGGCTAGCGGGGGCACAGATACGCAGTATTTT.

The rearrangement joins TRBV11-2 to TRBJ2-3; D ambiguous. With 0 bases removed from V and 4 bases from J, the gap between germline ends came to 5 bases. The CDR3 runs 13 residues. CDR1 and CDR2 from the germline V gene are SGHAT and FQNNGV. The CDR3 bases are TGTGCCAGCAGCTTAGAGGCGGCAGATACGCAGTATTTT. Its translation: CASSLEAADTQYF.

CDR3 nucleotides: TGTGCCACCAGCAGAGATCCCACTCCCTCGAGGGAGCTGTTTTTT. Residues: CATSRDPTPSRELFF. The V gene is TRBV15, the J gene TRBJ2-2; the D is unclear. Germline values: CDR1 LNHNV, CDR2 YYDKDF (reference sequence). Trimming took off 0 bases at V and 9 bases at J, with 14 bases between the two ends. The CDR3 consists of 15 residues.

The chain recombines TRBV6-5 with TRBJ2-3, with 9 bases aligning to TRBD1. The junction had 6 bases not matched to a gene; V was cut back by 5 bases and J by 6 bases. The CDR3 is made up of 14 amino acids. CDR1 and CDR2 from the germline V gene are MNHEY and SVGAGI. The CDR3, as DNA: TGTGCCAGCAGTCGGGACAGGGTTCCCGATACGCAGTATTTT. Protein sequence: CASSRDRVPDTQYF.

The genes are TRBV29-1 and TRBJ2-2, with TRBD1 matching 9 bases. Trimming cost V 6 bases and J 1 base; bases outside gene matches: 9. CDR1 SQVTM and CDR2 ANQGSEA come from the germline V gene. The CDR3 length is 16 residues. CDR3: CSVGPLGQGNTGELFF. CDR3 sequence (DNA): TGCAGCGTGGGCCCCCTGGGACAGGGGAACACCGGGGAGCTGTTTTTT.

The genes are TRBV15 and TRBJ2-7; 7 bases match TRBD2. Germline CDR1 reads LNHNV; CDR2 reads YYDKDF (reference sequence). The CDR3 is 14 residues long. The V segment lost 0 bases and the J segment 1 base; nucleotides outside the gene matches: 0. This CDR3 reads CATSRDGGSYEQYF. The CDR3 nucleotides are TGTGCCACCAGCAGAGACGGGGGGTCCTACGAGCAGTACTTC.

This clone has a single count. CDR3 sequence (DNA): TGTGCCAGCAGTTCACCGTTCACGGGGGGGTTTGAAGCTTTCTTT. Translating gives CASSSPFTGGFEAFF. This chain joins TRBV6-6 and TRBJ1-1, with a weak D call TRBD1 (5 bases). Between the trimmed V and J ends, which lost 4 bases and 7 bases, there was a span of 19 bases. Germline CDR1 is MNHNY and CDR2 is SVGAGI (reference sequence). The CDR3 extends over 15 amino acids.

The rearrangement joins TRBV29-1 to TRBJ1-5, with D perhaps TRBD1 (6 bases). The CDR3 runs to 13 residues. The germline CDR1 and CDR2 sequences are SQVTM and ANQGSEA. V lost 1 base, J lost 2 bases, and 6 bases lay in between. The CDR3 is CSVEGTGNQPQHF. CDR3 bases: TGCAGCGTTGAAGGGACAGGCAATCAGCCCCAGCATTTT.

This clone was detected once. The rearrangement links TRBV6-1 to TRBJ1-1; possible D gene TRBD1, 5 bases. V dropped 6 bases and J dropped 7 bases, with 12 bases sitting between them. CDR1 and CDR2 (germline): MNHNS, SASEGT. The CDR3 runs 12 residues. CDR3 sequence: CASSPTGGEAFF. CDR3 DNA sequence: TGTGCCAGCAGCCCCACGGGGGGTGAAGCTTTCTTT.

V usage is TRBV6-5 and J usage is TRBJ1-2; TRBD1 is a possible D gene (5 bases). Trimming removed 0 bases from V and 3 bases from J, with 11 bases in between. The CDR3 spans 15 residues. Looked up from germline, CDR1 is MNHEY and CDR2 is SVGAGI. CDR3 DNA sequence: TGTGCCAGCAGTTACTCCAGGGTCCCTGACTATGGCTACACCTTC. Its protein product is CASSYSRVPDYGYTF.

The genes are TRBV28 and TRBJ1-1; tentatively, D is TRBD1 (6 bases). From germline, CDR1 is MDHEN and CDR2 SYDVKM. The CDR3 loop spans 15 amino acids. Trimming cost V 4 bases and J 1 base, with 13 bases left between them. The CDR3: CASSYFRGPNTEAFF. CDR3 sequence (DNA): TGTGCCAGCAGTTATTTCAGGGGCCCGAACACTGAAGCTTTCTTT.